Each of the 11 T cell receptor beta chains below was sequenced from the same sample in a study of blood T cells in healthy people across ages. For the second PCR, which ran for about 6 to 11 cycles, a sample-barcoded 5' primer and a J-beta primer mix were used. In TCRdb, the 5' RACE reads were re-called with MiXCR into one record per CDR3 protein. The sample comprises approximately 800,000 distinct CDR3 sequences, 25% of which are singletons, and under 4.5% rests with the top ten. These same data were also listed under a study on T cells of mothers and their children.

Sequencing input: blood. These receptors were taken from a boy younger than 18 in good health.

This clonotype has only a few counts. Germline and junction disagree at one end, which may indicate a read error. This chain joins TRBV11-2 and TRBJ1-4, with D unclear. Germline-derived CDR1 and CDR2 are SGHAT and FQNNGV. The CDR3 spans 14 residues. CDR3 nucleotide sequence: TGTGCCAACAGCTTAGCGTGCAGCTATGAAAAACTGTTTTTT. Its translation is CANSLACSYEKLFF.

The genes are TRBV12-3 or TRBV12-4 and TRBJ2-5, with D hard to call. The J call may not be correct, given that the DNA end is closer to TRBJ2-7. The CDR3 length is 13 residues. CDR3 sequence reads: CASSATLYYEQYF. DNA for the CDR3: TGTGCCAGCAGTGCGACACTGTACTACGAGCAGTACTTC.

This clonotype was observed a single time. This sequence joins TRBV20-1 and TRBJ2-7; 9 nucleotides align to TRBD1. Looked up from germline, CDR1 is DFQATT and CDR2 is SNEGSKA (reference sequence). The CDR3 runs 12 residues. The CDR3 DNA reads as TGCAGCCTGACAGGGGGAGTGTACGAGCAGTACTTC. Its translation is CSLTGGVYEQYF.

The gene calls are TRBV6-2 or TRBV6-3 and TRBJ2-1; the D gene is possibly TRBD2 (6 bases). The V end lost 6 bases, the J end lost 4 bases, and 16 bases lay between the germline ends. The length of the CDR3 is 15 residues. From germline, CDR1 is MNHEY and CDR2 SVGEGT. The CDR3 DNA follows: TGTGCCAGCAGCACTCCCCGGGAGCCTTACAATGAGCAGTTCTTC. Protein sequence: CASSTPREPYNEQFF.

This clonotype was observed many times. V gene TRBV7-2 combines with J gene TRBJ2-7; possibly TRBD2 for D (5 bases). CDR3 length: 13 amino acids. Looked up from germline, CDR1 is SGHTA and CDR2 is FQGNSA. V was cut by 7 bases and J by 7 bases, with 17 bases left in between. The CDR3 nucleotides are TGTGCCAGCACAAGGGCGGGCCACTATGAGCAGTACTTC. Translated, it gives CASTRAGHYEQYF.

The rearrangement joins TRBV15 to TRBJ2-7; 9 positions match TRBD1. This CDR3 region has 13 residues. Germline lookup yields CDR1 LNHNV and CDR2 YYDKDF (reference sequence). The V segment lost 5 bases and the J segment 6 bases; nucleotides outside the gene matches: 5. CDR3 bases: TGTGCCACCAGCGGGGACAGGGTCTCCGAGCAGTACTTC. Its protein is CATSGDRVSEQYF.

This clonotype appeared a few times. This sequence joins TRBV15 and TRBJ2-7; D may match TRBD1 or TRBD2 (6 bases each). The CDR3 is 15 amino acids. Trimming removed 0 bases from V and 10 bases from J, with 19 bases in between. Germline V gene sequence: CDR1 LNHNV, CDR2 YYDKDF (reference sequence). For the CDR3, the DNA is TGTGCCACCAGCAGAGATGGCGGGACAAGGTCTCCCCAGTACTTC. Residues: CATSRDGGTRSPQYF.

This clonotype was detected a few times. The chain carries TRBV20-1 and TRBJ1-3, with a possible D match to TRBD1 (5 bases). V was clipped by 2 bases and J by 5 bases, with 7 bases between them. CDR3 length: 12 residues. Germline CDR1 is DFQATT and CDR2 is SNEGSKA (reference sequence). The CDR3 is CSARMDRNTIYF. CDR3 nucleotide sequence: TGCAGTGCTAGAATGGACAGAAACACCATATATTTT.

The V and J genes are TRBV28 and TRBJ2-5; 8 bases agree with TRBD1. Germline lookup yields CDR1 MDHEN and CDR2 SYDVKM. The trim removed 4 bases at V and 4 bases at J, leaving 11 bases unmatched. CDR3 length: 16 amino acids. DNA for the CDR3: TGTGCCAGCAGTTCTAGGACAGGGTCAGGGTCAGAGACCCAGTACTTC. It translates to CASSSRTGSGSETQYF.

The V call is TRBV20-1, the J call TRBJ2-1, with 7 bases that match TRBD2. The V gene end was trimmed by 0 bases and the J gene end by 4 bases; junction bases not matched to a gene: 9. Per the germline V gene, CDR1 is DFQATT and CDR2 is SNEGSKA (reference sequence). The CDR3 is 16 amino acids. The CDR3 region is CSARDWEGLDYNEQFF. The CDR3 nucleotides read TGCAGTGCTAGAGATTGGGAGGGCCTGGATTACAATGAGCAGTTCTTC.

V is TRBV13 and J is TRBJ2-7; 12 bases agree with TRBD2. Germline values: CDR1 PRHDT, CDR2 FYEKMQ (reference sequence). This CDR3 is 16 amino acids long. Trimming at V came to 4 bases and at J to 4 bases, leaving 8 bases not matched to a gene. Here the CDR3 DNA reads TGTGCCAGCAGCTCACAAACTAGCGGGGGGTCGTACGAGCAGTACTTC. The encoded protein is CASSSQTSGGSYEQYF.